This TCR beta chain was profiled in a study of T cell responses to AZD1222 COVID-19 vaccine. General observations from the study: Among spike-specific TCRs, nearly half reportedly target unmutated variant regions. None of the repertoires were sampled until the peak T cell response had passed.

Clones were sequenced by immunoSEQ multiplex PCR, and TCRdb holds only the in-frame ones, with some missing. The sample carries 150,000 to 200,000 clones, 85% to 95% recorded once. Second-dose intervals of approximately 4 or approximately 12 weeks were pooled. The table lists this clone with a count of one. The antigen remains unidentified. The germline CDR1 and CDR2 sequences are SNHLY and FYNNEI. This CDR3 comprises 16 residues. V gave up 6 bases and J gave up 0 bases, with 17 bases separating them. The chain recombines TRBV2 with TRBJ1-1, with a possible D match to TRBD1 (5 bases). Material: peripheral blood, obtained 28 days after the second AZD1222 dose. This clonotype was sampled from an adult who received the AZD1222 COVID-19 vaccine. In nucleotides, the CDR3 is TGTGCCAGCAGCCGTTTCGGGACCACGGTGAACACTGAAGCTTTCTTT. Protein: CASSRFGTTVNTEAFF.